Presented here are 12 T cell receptor beta chains from one specimen sequenced in a study of glioma-infiltrating T cells after dendritic cell vaccination. The assay was immunoSEQ multiplex PCR, and TCRdb's table has in-frame clones only and misses some. The table has tens of thousands of clones, approximately 80% seen once. This specimen consisted of blood, obtained before dendritic cell vaccination. Receptors were obtained from a human donor with glioblastoma.

The chain has TRBV2 and TRBJ1-5, with D unresolved. V lost 0 bases to trimming and J lost 5 bases, with 8 bases between them. CDR1 is SNHLY, CDR2 FYNNEI, per germline. The CDR3 contains 14 residues. The CDR3 region has the DNA TGTGCCAGCAGTGAAGCGACTCCCGATCAGCCCCAGCATTTT. This translates into CASSEATPDQPQHF. Full variable domain (rest looked up from reference TRBV2 and TRBJ1-5): EPEVTQTPSHQVTQMGQEVILRCVPISNHLYFYWYRQILGQKVEFLVSFYNNEISEKSEIFDDQFSVERPDGSNFTLKIRSTKLEDSAMYFCASSEATPDQPQHFGDGTRLSIL.

V is TRBV9 and J is TRBJ1-3; possibly TRBD1 for D (6 bases). This CDR3 has 14 residues. Germline CDR1 is SGDLS and CDR2 is YYNGEE. V lost 2 bases to trimming and J lost 5 bases, with 11 bases between them. The CDR3 sequence is CASSVTGTRNTIYF. In DNA form, the CDR3 reads TGTGCCAGCAGCGTGACAGGTACGCGAAACACCATATATTTT.

This clone was counted once. The J gene is TRBJ2-1, the V gene TRBV11-3; D gene uncertain. The CDR3 is 15 residues long. In germline, CDR1 is SGHNT, CDR2 YENEEA. Deletions cut 0 bases from V and 2 bases from J, with 8 bases between. The CDR3 reads CASSLDLEPYNEQFF. The CDR3 DNA reads TGTGCCAGCAGCTTAGATTTGGAGCCCTACAATGAGCAGTTCTTC.

The chain has TRBV15 and TRBJ2-3; no clear D. The V gene's germline CDR1 is LNHNV and CDR2 YYDKDF (reference sequence). The length of the CDR3 is 16 residues. V was trimmed by 1 base and J by 4 bases, leaving 15 bases between them. The CDR3 region is CATSRGDKVEADTQYF. DNA of the CDR3: TGTGCCACCAGCAGAGGTGACAAGGTCGAAGCAGATACGCAGTATTTT.

The chain employs TRBV7-9 and TRBJ2-3, with TRBD2 matching over 15 bases. The CDR3 is made up of 17 amino acids. In germline, CDR1 is SEHNR, CDR2 FQNEAQ (reference sequence). V was pared by 7 bases and J by 2 bases, with 7 bases of the junction left unmatched. The DNA for the CDR3 is TGTGCCAGCACAGCGCGGACTAGCGGGGGGGCCACAGATACGCAGTATTTT. This gives the protein CASTARTSGGATDTQYF.

The V call is TRBV9, the J call TRBJ1-2; the D is unclear. The CDR3 loop spans 14 amino acids. Per the germline V gene, CDR1 is SGDLS and CDR2 is YYNGEE. V gave up 4 bases and J gave up 7 bases, with 17 bases separating them. The CDR3 DNA is TGTGCCAGCAGCCCAGAGGTGTCGGCCCGTGGCTACACCTTC. Residues: CASSPEVSARGYTF.

This chain uses TRBV6-1 with TRBJ2-7; no reliable D call. The CDR3 is 12 residues long. The germline V and J ends were trimmed by 6 bases and 1 base, with 7 bases remaining between them. Germline V lookup: CDR1 MNHNS, CDR2 SASEGT. The CDR3 protein is CASRGSSYEQYV. CDR3 coding DNA: TGTGCCAGCAGGGGCAGTTCCTACGAGCAGTACGTC.

The chain is built from TRBV5-1 and TRBJ2-1; 8 nucleotides agree with TRBD1. CDR3 length: 15 amino acids. Germline V gene sequence: CDR1 SGHRS, CDR2 YFSETQ. Germline trimming cut 2 bases from V and 7 bases from J; bases unmatched to any gene: 8. The CDR3 region is CASSFEAGGWNEQFF. The CDR3 DNA reads TGCGCCAGCAGCTTTGAAGCAGGGGGCTGGAATGAGCAGTTCTTC.

The CDR3 loop reads CASSLTGMSAETQYF. In DNA form, the CDR3 reads TGTGCCAGCAGTTTAACAGGGATGAGCGCTGAGACCCAGTACTTC. This chain connects TRBV27 to TRBJ2-5; the D gene is possibly TRBD1 (6 bases). Germline assignment: CDR1 MNHEY and CDR2 SMNVEV (reference sequence). V was shortened by 2 bases and J by 5 bases, with 15 bases between the two germline ends. CDR3 length: 15 residues.

This rearrangement joins TRBV4-2 to TRBJ2-5; D possibly corresponds to TRBD2 (5 bases). The V gene lost 1 base and the J gene lost 4 bases, with 10 bases spanning the gap. The CDR3 is 14 residues long. Per the germline V gene, CDR1 is LGHNA and CDR2 is YNFKEQ. The CDR3 region is CASSQGLARETQYF. CDR3 in DNA: TGTGCCAGCAGCCAAGGGTTAGCGAGAGAGACCCAGTACTTC.

The chain carries TRBV7-9 and TRBJ2-7; D may be TRBD1 (6 bases). CDR3 length: 13 amino acids. V was shortened by 4 bases and J by 1 base, with 8 bases between the two germline ends. Germline lookup yields CDR1 SEHNR and CDR2 FQNEAQ (reference sequence). CDR3 sequence reads: CASSYGQSYEQYF. The CDR3 region has the DNA TGTGCCAGCAGCTATGGACAGTCCTACGAGCAGTACTTC.

The chain carries TRBV28 and TRBJ1-5, with D perhaps TRBD1 (5 bases). The V gene lost 2 bases and the J gene lost 3 bases, with 20 bases spanning the gap. CDR3 length: 18 amino acids. Germline V lookup: CDR1 MDHEN, CDR2 SYDVKM. The CDR3 here is CASSLSGWATDLNQPQHF. CDR3 DNA: TGTGCCAGCAGTTTAAGTGGTTGGGCGACAGACCTCAATCAGCCCCAGCATTTT. Full variable domain (missing parts from reference TRBV28 and TRBJ1-5): DVKVTQSSRYLVKRTGEKVFLECVQDMDHENMFWYRQDPGLGLRLIYFSYDVKMKEKGDIPEGYSVSREKKERFSLILESASTNQTSMYLCASSLSGWATDLNQPQHFGDGTRLSIL.